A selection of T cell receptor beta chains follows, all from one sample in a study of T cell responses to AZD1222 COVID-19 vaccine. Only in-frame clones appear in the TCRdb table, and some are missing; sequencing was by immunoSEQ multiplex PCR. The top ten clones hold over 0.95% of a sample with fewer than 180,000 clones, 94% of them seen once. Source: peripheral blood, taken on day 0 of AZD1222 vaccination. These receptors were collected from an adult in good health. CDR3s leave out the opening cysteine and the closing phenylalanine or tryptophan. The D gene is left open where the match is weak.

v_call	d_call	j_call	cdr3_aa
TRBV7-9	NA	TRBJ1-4	ASNIQGLGEKLF
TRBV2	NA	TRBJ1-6	ATRAQPNSPLH
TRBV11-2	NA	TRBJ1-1	ASSLAPPPGPEAF
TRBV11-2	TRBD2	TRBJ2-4	ASTLRGRLENIQY
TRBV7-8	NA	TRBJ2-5	ASSLAQYQETQY
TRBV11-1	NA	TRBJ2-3	ASSVQKSTDTQY
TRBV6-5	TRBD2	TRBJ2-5	ASFGASGGQETQY
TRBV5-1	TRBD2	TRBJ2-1	ASSPGLAGDEQF
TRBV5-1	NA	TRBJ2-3	ASSLGEPTDTQY
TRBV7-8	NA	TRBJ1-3	ASSSGGSSWGNTIY
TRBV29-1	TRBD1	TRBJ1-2	SAGQDGQPNYGYT
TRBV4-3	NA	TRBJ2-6	ASSQPPGVEFSGANVLT
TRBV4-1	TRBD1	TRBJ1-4	ASSRGPDRDLFPNEKLF
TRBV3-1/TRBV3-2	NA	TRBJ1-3	ASSQDRTPGSENTIY
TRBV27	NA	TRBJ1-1	ASRTGGFTEAF
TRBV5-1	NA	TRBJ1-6	ASSLAGSDSLSSPLH
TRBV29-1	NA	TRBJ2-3	SVRIRGDTQY
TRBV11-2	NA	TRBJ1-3	ASEQGLVGNTIY